The clone carrying this TCR beta chain appeared once. The data were obtained in a study of cytomegalovirus exposure and HLA in healthy donors. The PCR ran on 60 Vbeta and 13 Jbeta primers. Clones were read by immunoSEQ multiplex PCR, and TCRdb kept only the in-frame ones, dropping some. This sample yields 200,000 to 300,000 clones, of which 84% are seen a single time; 1.5% to 2.5% belongs to the top ten. Sequenced sample: PBMCs. This clonotype was obtained from a woman in her thirties or forties in good health and CMV-seropositive.

CDR3 coding DNA: TGTGCCAGCACAGTGTCCCCGGACAGGGGGCTTGGTGGTGGCTACACCTTC. Its translation is CASTVSPDRGLGGGYTF. This chain links TRBV28 with TRBJ1-2; 11 bases align to TRBD1. The germline gives CDR1 MDHEN, CDR2 SYDVKM. The junction had 17 bases not matched to a gene; V was cut back by 7 bases and J by 7 bases. The CDR3 is 17 residues long.